The clone carrying this T cell receptor (beta chain) turned up a few times. Its antigen is undetermined. The sample belongs to a study of shared clonotypes between healthy human individuals. As for the study in general: Serving as donors were a couple of women and a few men, whose ages spanned 18 to 49. Study-wide results and caveats: Across subsets, estimated richness was generally greater for naive than for memory populations. Four donors shared roughly 5% of their naive CD4 clonotypes.

When replicate PCRs were run on sorted subsets, they used about 220 ng DNA, about 30,000 T cell genomes. TCRdb's copy holds only in-frame clones and misses some; the assay was immunoSEQ multiplex PCR. The sample contains about 120,000 clones, about 71% of which appear only once. CDR1 is SGHVS and CDR2 is FQNEAQ in the germline V gene. The V gene lost 2 bases and the J gene lost 7 bases, with 18 bases spanning the gap. The CDR3 length is 16 residues. The gene calls are TRBV7-8 and TRBJ1-5; D unclear. Sequencing input: memory CD8+ T cells sorted from blood. Subset defined: CD45RO+ cells pooled with CCR7-negative TemRA cells. This sequence was found in a woman aged 25 to 39 in good health. CDR3 coding DNA: TGTGCCAGCAGCTTAATCGGCGGACGGAGCCACCAGCCCCAGCATTTT. This encodes CASSLIGGRSHQPQHF.